Sequencing of this TCR beta chain was carried out in a study of blood T cell repertoires in COVID-19 (dated by TCRdb to 2020 to 2021). Describing the broader study: Samples from collaborators originated in the United States, Italy and Spain and spanned both the acute and convalescent phases of COVID-19. The prospective study material was composed of cDNA or gDNA derived from T cells, B-cell-depleted T cells, or PBMCs. Deeply sampled blood TCRbeta repertoires from subjects exposed to, actively infected with, or recovered from COVID-19 were included in the dataset. A freely available public database, intended as a resource for researchers studying the immune response to SARS-CoV-2, is where the repertoires were released. Samples came from the ongoing ImmuneRACE study (first 160 participants) plus 1,254 subjects from 6 global collaborators. Nearly every sample came with metadata listing a de-identified subject ID, COVID-19 status, age in years and sex. Where available, HLA class I and class II types were taken from metadata supplied by the sample provider and were not determined by assay-based typing. Overall results and qualifications from the work: Clinical and demographic metadata were provided uncurated, with the amount varying by source and participant.

In its sample, this clone was seen a few times. What antigen it recognizes has not been identified. No quality values exist for individual bases; no much larger clone is one base distant. One collaborating source in Seattle enrolled patients while the patients were actively infected and followed the patients over time throughout the course of disease. Collaborating institutions collected whole blood in K2EDTA tubes following their own protocols. For TCRbeta analysis, collaborators shipped samples in one of three forms: frozen whole blood, isolated PBMCs, or DNA extracted from either of those sample types. TCRbeta CDR3 regions were amplified from genomic DNA using the immunoSEQ Assay, a bias-controlled multiplex PCR. From the authors' description of their analysis: Nucleated cell counts per sample were estimated from amplification of reference gene primers within the assay. To quantify the absolute abundance of each unique TCRbeta CDR3 rearrangement, sequence reads were collapsed and filtered. For each sample, productive Simpson clonality was calculated as the square root of Simpson's diversity index over productive rearrangements. Drawn from immuneACCESS, this table holds only the in-frame rearrangements with V and J called that TCRdb kept. Clones are partly lost; checked studies trace under half to an unresolved V gene and leave the rest unexplained. V and J calls and clone size are those listed in that table; D and trimming were worked out from the DNA. The sample has approximately 300,000 clones on record, approximately 90% of them singletons. The top ten clones comprise about 6% of the sample.

A distance of 10 bases separates the germline ends of V and J, which lose 7 bases and 3 bases respectively. The germline V gene supplies CDR1 SGHRS and CDR2 YFSETQ. The CDR3 holds 12 amino acids from the cysteine to the phenylalanine. Just the 36-base CDR3 DNA is kept, in frame starting at base 1. In this chain, TRBV5-1 is recombined with TRBJ1-2; the D gene is unclear. This sequence originates from a woman in her forties or fifties with COVID-19, enrolled during active disease. The sequencing input was peripheral blood. The DNA sequence is given as TGCGCCAGCCGCGGCAGCGACTATGGCTACACCTTC. The resulting protein is CASRGSDYGYTF.